This TCR beta chain came from a study of control samples from healthy donors and cancer patients. Germline CDR1 reads SGHNT; CDR2 reads YENEEA. There are 14 residues in the CDR3. V gave up 0 bases and J gave up 7 bases, with 7 bases separating them. Measured with immunoSEQ multiplex PCR; TCRdb has only the in-frame clones, and not every one. Of 69,000 or so clones in the sample, roughly 93% were seen once. The genes are TRBV11-3 and TRBJ1-6; no firm D call. Sequencing was performed on blood. The receptor comes from a woman under 40 in good health. CDR3 sequence: CASSLDWRNSPLHF. The CDR3, as DNA: TGTGCCAGCAGCTTAGATTGGAGAAATTCACCCCTCCACTTT.